This TCR beta chain was found in a study of blood T cells in healthy people across ages. Together with a sample-barcoded 5' primer, a J-beta primer mix was included in a second PCR lasting about 6 to 11 cycles. TCRdb called the 5' RACE reads again in MiXCR, with one record for every CDR3 protein. The data contain about 970,000 distinct CDR3 sequences, just over 50% of them singletons. In the case of this clonotype: This may arise from a read error, as a much more abundant clone is one base away.

Looked up from germline, CDR1 is MGHRA and CDR2 is YSYEKL. The CDR3 runs 16 residues. The TCR was taken from a woman in her sixties or seventies in good health. The sample comprised blood. The chain links TRBV4-1 to TRBJ2-1; D call uncertain. As DNA, the CDR3 is TGCGCCAGCAGCCAACCAGGTCGGTCTTCGTACAAGGAGCAGTTCTTC. Amino acid sequence: CASSQPGRSSYKEQFF.